The entry that follows covers one T cell receptor (beta chain) sequence. The record originates from a study of blood T cell repertoires in COVID-19. Study overall: The samples span acute and convalescent COVID-19 from the United States, Italy and Spain. Sources were T cells, B-cell-depleted T cells, or PBMCs; the material itself was cDNA or gDNA.

Original data processing: Estimated nucleated cell counts came from reference gene primer amplification. Clones were sequenced by immunoSEQ multiplex PCR, and TCRdb holds only the in-frame ones, with some missing. V and J calls and clone size follow that table, whereas D and trimming were derived from the DNA. The table includes about 150,000 clones, roughly 89% detected once. J was trimmed by 4 bases and V by 6 bases; bases with no gene match: 8. The CDR3 is 15 amino acids. Germline CDR1 reads MNHEY; CDR2 reads SVGAGI. The sample taken for sequencing was peripheral blood. The TCR originated in a human donor in a cohort sampled during active COVID-19. The rearrangement links TRBV6-5 to TRBJ2-7; 11 nucleotides align to TRBD1. The CDR3 region has the DNA TGTGCCAGCAGATCCGGACAGGGGGCTGGGTACGAGCAGTACTTC. This gives the protein CASRSGQGAGYEQYF.